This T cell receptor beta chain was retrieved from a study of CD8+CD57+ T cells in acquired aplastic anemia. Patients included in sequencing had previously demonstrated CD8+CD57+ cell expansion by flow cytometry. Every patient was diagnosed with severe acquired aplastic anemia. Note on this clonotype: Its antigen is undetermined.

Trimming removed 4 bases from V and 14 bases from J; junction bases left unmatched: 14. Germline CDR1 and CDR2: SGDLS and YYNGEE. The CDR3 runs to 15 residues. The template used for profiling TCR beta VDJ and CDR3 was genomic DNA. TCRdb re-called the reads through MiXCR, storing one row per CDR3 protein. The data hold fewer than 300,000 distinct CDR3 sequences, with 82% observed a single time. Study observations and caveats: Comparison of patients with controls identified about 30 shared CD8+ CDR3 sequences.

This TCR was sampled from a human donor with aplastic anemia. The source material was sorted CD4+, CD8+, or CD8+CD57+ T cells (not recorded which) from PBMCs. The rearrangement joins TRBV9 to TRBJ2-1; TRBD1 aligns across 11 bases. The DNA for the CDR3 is TGTGCCAGCAGCCCCGCGGGACAGGGGGACACCGGGGAGTTCTTC. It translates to CASSPAGQGDTGEFF.